This T cell receptor beta chain was retrieved from a study of lymphopenia after photon versus proton radiotherapy. Study findings and constraints: Relative stability marked proton patients; photon patients lost diversity and naive cells. In patients who died, overall survival fell as post-nadir TCR diversity dropped more. Survival link was tested only in deceased patients; proton benefit remains a possibility.

Remarks on this clone: Its antigen is unidentified.

The CDR3 is 13 amino acids. V lost 8 bases and J 10 bases, leaving 15 bases between the germline ends. Germline CDR1 and CDR2: LNHDA and SQIVND (reference sequence). Data came from immunoSEQ multiplex PCR; TCRdb stores just in-frame clones and leaves some out. The data show over 10,000 clones, about 87% seen once. The chain recombines TRBV19 with TRBJ1-6; D possibly corresponds to TRBD1 (5 bases). This clonotype originated in a man aged 60-69 years with pancreatic cancer. This specimen was peripheral blood, taken from a patient treated with photon-based radiotherapy. The CDR3: CASRNRGWSPLHF. The CDR3 DNA is TGTGCCAGTCGTAACCGGGGGTGGTCACCCCTCCACTTT.